This T cell receptor beta chain was retrieved from a study of graft-versus-host responses after intestinal transplantation. For the study at large: Each transplant was multivisceral, liver-intestinal, or isolated intestinal. Recipients across the board were started on anti-thymocyte globulin induction, then kept on tacrolimus and steroids for approximately three years. Study results and caveats: Allografts of patients with graft-donor T cell macrochimerism showed high graft-versus-host to host-versus-graft clone ratios. Recipient bone marrow held GvH clones, some seen earlier in ileum or blood.

Clones were read by immunoSEQ multiplex PCR, and TCRdb kept only the in-frame ones, dropping some. The sample carries about 97,000 clones, approximately 90% recorded once. A word on this clone: Antigen unknown.

The clonotype was recovered from a human patient who received an intestinal transplant, so some T cells may come from the graft donor. The starting material was PBMCs, obtained just under 460 days after intestinal transplant.

As DNA, the CDR3 is TGTGCCAGCAGTCAGGGACTCACTTACTACAATGAGCAGTTCTTC. Translated, it gives CASSQGLTYYNEQFF. This chain uses TRBV7-2 with TRBJ2-1; a possible D gene is TRBD2 (6 bases). Germline CDR1 and CDR2: SGHTA and FQGNSA. CDR3 length: 15 residues. The germline V and J ends were trimmed by 6 bases and 3 bases, with 15 bases remaining between them.